Each of the 15 T cell receptor beta chains below was sequenced from the same sample in a study of blood T cell repertoires in COVID-19 (TCRdb year 2020). Library method: the immunoSEQ multiplex PCR assay. TCRdb obtained this table from immuneACCESS and retained in-frame rearrangements with V and J assigned. These tables miss some clones; where compared with another copy, unresolved V genes account for less than half of the shortfall, and the remainder is unexplained. The table for this sample lists more than 200,000 clones; around 80% of them were counted only once. The top ten constitute around 26% of the sample. The sequenced sample consisted of peripheral blood. These TCRs come from a man between 40 and 49 years old with acute or convalescent COVID-19.

The chain combines TRBV7-9 with TRBJ2-1, with a possible D match to TRBD2 (6 bases). Germline V gene data show CDR1 as SEHNR and CDR2 as FQNEAQ (reference sequence). With 3 bases removed from V and 9 bases from J, the gap between germline ends came to 15 bases. The CDR3 contains 14 residues. CDR3 amino acids: CASSFGGGKTEQFF. The CDR3 coding sequence is TGTGCCAGCAGCTTTGGTGGCGGGAAGACTGAGCAGTTCTTC.

This clone was counted a single time. The sample has other DNA sequences that encode this CDR3 too. The V call is TRBV2, the J call TRBJ1-2; TRBD1 might be the D (5 bases). Germline V gives CDR1 SNHLY, CDR2 FYNNEI. CDR3 length: 13 residues. Trimming cost V 5 bases and J 2 bases, with 9 bases left between them. The CDR3 spells CASSLTGNYGYTF. The CDR3 DNA sequence: TGTGCCAGCAGTCTAACAGGCAACTATGGCTACACCTTC.

In DNA, the CDR3 is TGTGCCAGCAGCCCCCGGACTAGCGGGAGGATCTACGAGCAGTACTTC. This sequence encodes CASSPRTSGRIYEQYF. The rearrangement joins TRBV9 to TRBJ2-7; 14 bases agree with TRBD2. The CDR3 length is 16 residues. J was trimmed by 3 bases and V by 4 bases; bases with no gene match: 6. Per the germline V gene, CDR1 is SGDLS and CDR2 is YYNGEE.

V usage is TRBV29-1 and J usage is TRBJ1-2; D not certain. Trimming stripped 3 bases from V and 7 bases from J, with 27 bases between. This CDR3 spans 17 amino acids. Germline loops: CDR1 SQVTM, CDR2 ANQGSEA. CDR3 in amino acids: CSVEGGGRRLLRGGYTF. CDR3 sequence (DNA): TGCAGCGTTGAGGGAGGCGGACGGAGGCTTTTAAGAGGTGGCTACACCTTC.

This chain joins TRBV24-1 and TRBJ2-1, with 14 bases matching TRBD2. The CDR3 runs 18 residues. The germline V gene has CDR1 KGHDR and CDR2 SFDVKD. The junction had 11 bases not matched to a gene; V was cut back by 3 bases and J by 8 bases. The CDR3 DNA is TGTGCCACCAGTGATAGACGAGGGACTAGCGGGAGTAGGGATGAGCAGTTCTTC. Translating gives CATSDRRGTSGSRDEQFF.

Remarks on this clone: This specimen includes other DNA sequences encoding the same CDR3. V usage is TRBV11-2 and J usage is TRBJ2-1; 9 nucleotides align to TRBD1. This CDR3 has 15 residues. Germline loops: CDR1 SGHAT, CDR2 FQNNGV. With 5 bases clipped from V and 1 base from J, the junction kept 3 bases outside the gene matches. CDR3 loop: CASSRDRGSYNEQFF. CDR3 nucleotides: TGTGCCAGCAGCCGAGACAGGGGGTCCTACAATGAGCAGTTCTTC.

This clone was detected only a few times. The V gene is TRBV18, the J gene TRBJ2-1; TRBD2 matches 8 bases. This CDR3 is built from 15 residues. V was pared by 3 bases and J by 5 bases, with 6 bases of the junction left unmatched. Germline CDR1 reads KGHSH; CDR2 reads LQKENI. The CDR3 region is CASSPGLAGNNEQFF. The CDR3 DNA follows: TGTGCCAGCTCACCGGGTCTAGCGGGCAACAATGAGCAGTTCTTC.

This clone showed up just once. The V gene is TRBV11-2, the J gene TRBJ2-2, with no clear D. The CDR3 totals 16 residues. V was cut by 1 base and J by 2 bases, with 11 bases left in between. CDR1 SGHAT and CDR2 FQNNGV come from the germline V gene. The chain's CDR3 is CASSLGAGSNTGELFF. The CDR3 DNA reads as TGTGCCAGCAGCTTAGGGGCTGGGTCAAACACCGGGGAGCTGTTTTTT.

As concerns this clone: The same CDR3 also results from other DNA sequences found in this sample. The rearrangement uses TRBV18 and TRBJ2-2; 7 bases line up with TRBD1. V lost 5 bases and J lost 0; bases outside the gene matches: 3. The germline V gene encodes CDR1 KGHSH and CDR2 LQKENI. This CDR3 comprises 15 residues. Here the CDR3 DNA reads TGTGCCAGCTCATTGGGACAGACGAACACCGGGGAGCTGTTTTTT. As protein: CASSLGQTNTGELFF.

In its sample, this clone was seen a few times. The chain carries TRBV19 and TRBJ2-7; 12 bases agree with TRBD2. This CDR3 has 18 amino acids. CDR1 is LNHDA and CDR2 is SQIVND in the germline V gene (reference sequence). V shed 5 bases, J shed 2 bases, and the junction held 13 bases outside the gene matches. CDR3 bases: TGTGCCAGTAGTGCCGGGACTAGCGGGCTTAACTCCCCCTACGAGCAGTACTTC. It is translated as CASSAGTSGLNSPYEQYF.

This rearrangement joins TRBV4-2 to TRBJ2-7; TRBD2 matches at 8 bases. The trim removed 5 bases at V and 3 bases at J, leaving 9 bases unmatched. Germline lookup yields CDR1 LGHNA and CDR2 YNFKEQ. The CDR3 sequence is 15 residues long. CDR3 nucleotides: TGTGCCAGCAGCTCCCGGGTAGCGGGGTTCTACGAGCAGTACTTC. It translates to CASSSRVAGFYEQYF.

This clone has just a few counts. The genes are TRBV23-1 and TRBJ2-2, with D maybe TRBD1 (6 bases). TRBV23-1 is placed among ORFs of uncertain function. CDR3 length equals 16 residues. V lost 0 bases, J lost 4 bases, and 12 bases lay in between. The CDR3 DNA follows: TGCGCCAGCAGTCAATCCGGGACACCCGGCACCGGGGAGCTGTTTTTT. As protein: CASSQSGTPGTGELFF.

This clone was seen more than once but under ten times. The chain is built from TRBV9 and TRBJ2-7; 7 bases are shared with TRBD2. V shed 0 bases, J shed 2 bases, and the junction held 5 bases outside the gene matches. The CDR3 is 15 amino acids. Germline V lookup: CDR1 SGDLS, CDR2 YYNGEE. The CDR3 DNA follows: TGTGCCAGCAGCGTAGGTCTAGCGGATACCTACGAGCAGTACTTC. Amino acid sequence: CASSVGLADTYEQYF.

This clone was counted many times. This chain joins TRBV11-2 and TRBJ2-4, with D hard to call. Trimming stripped 0 bases from V and 9 bases from J, with 9 bases between. CDR1 is SGHAT and CDR2 is FQNNGV in the germline V gene. The CDR3 runs to 13 residues. CDR3: CASSLERRGIQYF. Here the CDR3 DNA reads TGTGCCAGCAGCTTAGAACGGAGAGGCATTCAGTACTTC.

The chain links TRBV5-5 to TRBJ2-5; 8 bases fit TRBD1. This CDR3 has 13 amino acids. V trimming: 4 bases; J trimming: 10 bases; junction bases outside the gene matches: 9. Germline V lookup: CDR1 SGHKS, CDR2 YYEKEE (reference sequence). CDR3 coding DNA: TGTGCCAGCAGCCCCCAGACAGGGGAGGACCAGTACTTC. It yields the protein CASSPQTGEDQYF.